This section outlines one T cell receptor beta chain sequence together with its context. Germline V gives CDR1 MNHEY, CDR2 SMNVEV (reference sequence). The CDR3 has 14 residues. V shed 11 bases, J shed 3 bases, and the junction held 5 bases outside the gene matches. The sample is drawn from a study of blood T cell repertoires in COVID-19. Study in general: Donors in the United States, Italy and Spain gave samples during acute or convalescent COVID-19.

Only in-frame clones appear in the TCRdb table, and some are missing; sequencing was by immunoSEQ multiplex PCR. The sample lists 200,000 or so clones; approximately 91% were seen once. This TCR was sampled from a woman in her thirties or forties who had recovered from COVID-19. Sample: peripheral blood. V and J are TRBV27 and TRBJ2-2; TRBD1 aligns across 11 bases. In DNA, the CDR3 is TGTGCCGGTCCGGGACAGGGGGACACCGGGGAGCTGTTTTTT. This sequence encodes CAGPGQGDTGELFF.